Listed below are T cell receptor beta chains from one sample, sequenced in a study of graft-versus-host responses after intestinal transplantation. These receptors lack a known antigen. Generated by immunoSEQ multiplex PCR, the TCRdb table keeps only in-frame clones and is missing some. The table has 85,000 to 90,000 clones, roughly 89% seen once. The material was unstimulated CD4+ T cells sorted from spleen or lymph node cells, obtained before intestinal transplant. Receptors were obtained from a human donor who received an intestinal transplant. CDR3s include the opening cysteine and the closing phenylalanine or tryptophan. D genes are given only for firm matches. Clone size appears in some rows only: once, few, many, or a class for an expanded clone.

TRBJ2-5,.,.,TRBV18,CASSPMTLIGTQYF,TGTGCCAGCTCACCGATGACCCTAATTGGGACCCAGTACTTC
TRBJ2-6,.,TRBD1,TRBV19,CASSTWDSRANVLTF,TGTGCCAGTAGTACCTGGGACAGTCGGGCCAACGTCCTGACTTTC
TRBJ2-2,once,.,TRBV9,CASSVTFANTGELFF,TGTGCCAGCAGCGTCACCTTCGCGAACACCGGGGAGCTGTTTTTT
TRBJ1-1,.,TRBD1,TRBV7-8,CASTPLTGRAEAFF,TGTGCCAGCACCCCGCTGACAGGGCGCGCTGAAGCTTTCTTT
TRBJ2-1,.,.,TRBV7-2,CASSLVAAAYNEQFF,TGTGCCAGCAGCTTAGTGGCAGCTGCCTACAATGAGCAGTTCTTC
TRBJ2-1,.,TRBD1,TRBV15,CATSRGGTAKRGDEQFF,TGTGCCACCAGCAGAGGGGGGACAGCAAAACGCGGCGATGAGCAGTTCTTC
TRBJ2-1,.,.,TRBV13,CASSLGPGTGINEQFF,TGTGCCAGCAGCTTAGGGCCGGGAACCGGAATCAATGAGCAGTTCTTC
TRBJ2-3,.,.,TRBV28,CASITRASTDTQYF,TGTGCCAGCATTACACGTGCTAGCACAGATACGCAGTATTTT
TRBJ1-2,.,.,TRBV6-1,CASSDLQGANYGYTF,TGTGCCAGCAGTGATTTACAGGGAGCTAACTATGGCTACACCTTC
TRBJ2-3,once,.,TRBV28,CASSLPGTNIYTQYF,TGTGCCAGCAGTCTTCCCGGGACAAACATTTATACGCAGTATTTT
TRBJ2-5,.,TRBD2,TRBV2,CASSELAGNGGETQYF,TGTGCCAGCAGTGAACTAGCGGGCAACGGGGGGGAGACCCAGTACTTC
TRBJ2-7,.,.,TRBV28,CASSRGAISYEQYF,TGTGCCAGCAGTAGGGGGGCAATCTCCTACGAGCAGTACTTC
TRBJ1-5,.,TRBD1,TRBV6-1,CASRYDRANQPQHF,TGTGCCAGCAGATATGACAGGGCGAACCAGCCCCAGCATTTT
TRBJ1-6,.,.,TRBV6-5,CASSFSGIRGSPLHF,TGTGCCAGCAGTTTTTCCGGGATCAGGGGTTCACCCCTCCACTTT
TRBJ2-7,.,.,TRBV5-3,CARSFVVAGEGWPYEQYF,TGTGCCAGAAGCTTTGTGGTCGCAGGGGAAGGGTGGCCCTACGAGCAGTACTTC
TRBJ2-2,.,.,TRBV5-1,CASRRDLADGELFF,TGCGCCAGCCGGAGGGACTTAGCCGACGGGGAGCTGTTTTTT
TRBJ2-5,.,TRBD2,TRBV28,CASSLGLAGGETQYF,TGTGCCAGCAGTTTAGGACTAGCGGGAGGGGAGACCCAGTACTTC
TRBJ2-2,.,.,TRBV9,CASSVWGRGTGELFF,TGTGCCAGCAGCGTTTGGGGGCGCGGCACCGGGGAGCTGTTTTTT
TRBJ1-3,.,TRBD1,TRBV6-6,CASSLRQGADTIYF,TGTGCCAGCAGTCTTCGACAGGGGGCAGACACCATATATTTT
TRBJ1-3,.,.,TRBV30,CAWSAGGTFGNTIYF,TGTGCCTGGAGTGCGGGGGGGACGTTCGGAAACACCATATATTTT
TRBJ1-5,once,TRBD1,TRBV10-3,CATGTGVNQPQHF,TGTGCCACCGGGACAGGGGTGAATCAGCCCCAGCATTTT
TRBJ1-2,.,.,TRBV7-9,CASSNGDGYTF,TGTGCCAGCAGCAATGGGGATGGCTACACCTTC
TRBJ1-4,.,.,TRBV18,CASSPPGTNEKLFF,TGTGCCAGCTCACCTCCAGGTACTAATGAAAAACTGTTTTTT
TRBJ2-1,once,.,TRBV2,CAGGRGTTDNEQFF,TGTGCCGGGGGGCGGGGGACTACCGACAATGAGCAGTTCTTC
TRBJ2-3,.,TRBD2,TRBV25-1,CASSELAGVGDTQYF,TGTGCCAGCAGTGAATTAGCGGGAGTGGGAGATACGCAGTATTTT
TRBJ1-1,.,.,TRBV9,CASSGPRSTEAFF,TGTGCCAGCAGCGGCCCTAGATCCACTGAAGCTTTCTTT
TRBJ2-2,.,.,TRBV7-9,CASSLGVSAESTGELFF,TGTGCCAGCAGCTTAGGGGTTTCGGCTGAGTCCACCGGGGAGCTGTTTTTT
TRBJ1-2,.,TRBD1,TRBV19,CASIRTGPINYGYTF,TGTGCCAGTATTAGGACAGGACCAATCAACTATGGCTACACCTTC
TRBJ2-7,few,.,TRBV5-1,CASSLPPLAGPHEQYF,TGCGCCAGCAGCTTGCCCCCACTAGCAGGCCCTCACGAGCAGTACTTC